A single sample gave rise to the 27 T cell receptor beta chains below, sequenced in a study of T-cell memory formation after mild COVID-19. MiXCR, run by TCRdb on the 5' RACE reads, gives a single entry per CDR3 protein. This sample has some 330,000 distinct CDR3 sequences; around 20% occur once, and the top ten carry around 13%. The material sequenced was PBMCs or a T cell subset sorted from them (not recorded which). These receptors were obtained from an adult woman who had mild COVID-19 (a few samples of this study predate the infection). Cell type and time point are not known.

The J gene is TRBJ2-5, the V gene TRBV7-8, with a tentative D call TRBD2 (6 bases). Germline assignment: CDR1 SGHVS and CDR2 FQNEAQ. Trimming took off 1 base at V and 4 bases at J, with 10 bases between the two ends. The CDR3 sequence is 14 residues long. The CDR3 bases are TGTGCCAGCAGCTTAGGGGGCGGGACAGAGACCCAGTACTTC. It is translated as CASSLGGGTETQYF.

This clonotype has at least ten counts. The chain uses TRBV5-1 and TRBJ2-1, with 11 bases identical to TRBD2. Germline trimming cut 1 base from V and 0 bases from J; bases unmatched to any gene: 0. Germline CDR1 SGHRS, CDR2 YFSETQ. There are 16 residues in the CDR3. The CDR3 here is CASSLTSGGSYNEQFF. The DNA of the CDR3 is TGCGCCAGCAGCTTGACTAGCGGGGGCTCCTACAATGAGCAGTTCTTC.

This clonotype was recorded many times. CDR3 sequence: CASSQGRHTYEQYF. In nucleotides, the CDR3 is TGTGCCAGCAGCCAAGGGCGCCATACCTACGAGCAGTACTTC. The gene calls are TRBV14 and TRBJ2-7; unclear D gene. The CDR3 runs to 14 residues. Looked up from germline, CDR1 is SGHDN and CDR2 is FVKESK. Trimming shortened V by 1 base and J by 2 bases, and 9 bases separated the two germline ends.

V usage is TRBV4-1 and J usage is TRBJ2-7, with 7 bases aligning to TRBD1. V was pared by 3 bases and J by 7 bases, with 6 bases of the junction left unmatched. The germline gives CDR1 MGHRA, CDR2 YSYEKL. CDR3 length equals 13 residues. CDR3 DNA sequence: TGCGCCAGCAGCCAGACAGGGTTGGGAGAGCAGTACTTC. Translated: CASSQTGLGEQYF.

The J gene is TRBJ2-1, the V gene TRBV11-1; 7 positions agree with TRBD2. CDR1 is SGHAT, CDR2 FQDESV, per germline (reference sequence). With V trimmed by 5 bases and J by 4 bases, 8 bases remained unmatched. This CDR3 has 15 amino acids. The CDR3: CASSPLAEPYNEQFF. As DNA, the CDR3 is TGTGCCAGCAGCCCGCTAGCGGAGCCGTACAATGAGCAGTTCTTC.

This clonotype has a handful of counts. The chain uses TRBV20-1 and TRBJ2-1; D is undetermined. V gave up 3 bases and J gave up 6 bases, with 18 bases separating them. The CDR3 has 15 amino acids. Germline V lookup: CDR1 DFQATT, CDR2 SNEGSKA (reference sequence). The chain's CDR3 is CSASHYDGPSNEQFF. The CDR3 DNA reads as TGCAGTGCTAGCCACTACGATGGGCCTTCCAATGAGCAGTTCTTC.

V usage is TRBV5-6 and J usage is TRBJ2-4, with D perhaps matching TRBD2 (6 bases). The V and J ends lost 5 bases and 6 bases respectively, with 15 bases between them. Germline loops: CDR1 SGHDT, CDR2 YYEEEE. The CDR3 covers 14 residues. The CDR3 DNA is TGTGCCAGCAGTCCCGGAGGGGCGGGAAACATTCAGTACTTC. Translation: CASSPGGAGNIQYF. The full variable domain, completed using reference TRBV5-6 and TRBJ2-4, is DAGVTQSPTHLIKTRGQQVTLRCSPKSGHDTVSWYQQALGQGPQFIFQYYEEEERQRGNFPDRFSGHQFPNYSSELNVNALLLGDSALYLCASSPGGAGNIQYFGAGTRLSVL.

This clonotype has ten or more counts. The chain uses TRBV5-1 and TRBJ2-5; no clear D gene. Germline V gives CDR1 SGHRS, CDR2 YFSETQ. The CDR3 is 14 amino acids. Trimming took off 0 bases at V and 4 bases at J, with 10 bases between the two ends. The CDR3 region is CASSLALGGETQYF. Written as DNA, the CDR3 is TGCGCCAGCAGCTTGGCCCTGGGTGGAGAGACCCAGTACTTC.

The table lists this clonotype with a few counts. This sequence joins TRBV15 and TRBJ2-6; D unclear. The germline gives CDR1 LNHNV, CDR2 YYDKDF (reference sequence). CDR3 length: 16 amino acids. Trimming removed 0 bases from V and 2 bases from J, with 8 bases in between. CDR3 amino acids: CATSRDFEAGANVLTF. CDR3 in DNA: TGTGCCACCAGCAGAGATTTTGAAGCTGGGGCCAACGTCCTGACTTTC.

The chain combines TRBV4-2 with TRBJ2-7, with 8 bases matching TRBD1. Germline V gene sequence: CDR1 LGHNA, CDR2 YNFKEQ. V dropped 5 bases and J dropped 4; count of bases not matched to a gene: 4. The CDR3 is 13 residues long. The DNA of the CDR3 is TGTGCCAGCAGCGGACAGGGTACTTACGAGCAGTACTTC. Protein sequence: CASSGQGTYEQYF.

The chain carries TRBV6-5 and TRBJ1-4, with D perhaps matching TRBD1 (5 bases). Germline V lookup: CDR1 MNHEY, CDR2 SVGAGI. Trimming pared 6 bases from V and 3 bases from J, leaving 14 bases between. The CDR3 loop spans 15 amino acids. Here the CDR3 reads CASSPEGLANEKLFF. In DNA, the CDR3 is TGTGCCAGCAGCCCCGAGGGGTTGGCTAATGAAAAACTGTTTTTT.

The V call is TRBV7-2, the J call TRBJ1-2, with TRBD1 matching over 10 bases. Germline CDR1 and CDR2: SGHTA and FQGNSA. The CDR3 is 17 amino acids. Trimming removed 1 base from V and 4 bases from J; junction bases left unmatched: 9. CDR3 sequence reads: CASSLVGTGDMSYGYTF. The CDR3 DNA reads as TGTGCCAGCAGCTTAGTTGGGACAGGGGACATGTCCTATGGCTACACCTTC.

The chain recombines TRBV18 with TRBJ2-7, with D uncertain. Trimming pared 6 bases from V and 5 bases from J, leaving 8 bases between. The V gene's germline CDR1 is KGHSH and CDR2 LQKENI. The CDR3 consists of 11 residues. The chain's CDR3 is CASSSRDEQYF. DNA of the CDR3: TGTGCCAGCTCCTCTCGGGACGAGCAGTACTTC.

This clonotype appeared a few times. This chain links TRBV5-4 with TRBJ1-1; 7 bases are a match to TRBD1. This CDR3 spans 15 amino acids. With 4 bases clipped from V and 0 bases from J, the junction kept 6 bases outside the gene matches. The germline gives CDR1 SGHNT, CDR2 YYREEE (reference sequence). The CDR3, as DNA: TGTGCCAGCAGCATAGATCAGGGGGTGAACACTGAAGCTTTCTTT. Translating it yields CASSIDQGVNTEAFF.

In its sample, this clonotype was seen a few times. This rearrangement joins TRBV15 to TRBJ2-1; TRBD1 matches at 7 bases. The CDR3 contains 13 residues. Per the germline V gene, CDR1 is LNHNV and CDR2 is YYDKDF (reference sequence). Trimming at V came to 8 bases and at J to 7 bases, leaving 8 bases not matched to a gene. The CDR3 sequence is CATRQGELNEQFF. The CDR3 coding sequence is TGTGCCACCCGACAGGGTGAGTTGAATGAGCAGTTCTTC. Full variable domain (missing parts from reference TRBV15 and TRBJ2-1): DAMVIQNPRYQVTQFGKPVTLSCSQTLNHNVMYWYQQKSSQAPKLLFHYYDKDFNNEADTPDNFQSRRPNTSFCFLDIRSPGLGDTAMYLCATRQGELNEQFFGPGTRLTVL.

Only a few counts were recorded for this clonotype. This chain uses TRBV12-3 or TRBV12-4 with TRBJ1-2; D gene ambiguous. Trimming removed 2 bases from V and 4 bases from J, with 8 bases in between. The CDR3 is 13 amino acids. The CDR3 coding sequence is TGTGCCAGCAGTTTAATGGGGTCCTATGGCTACACCTTC. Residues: CASSLMGSYGYTF.

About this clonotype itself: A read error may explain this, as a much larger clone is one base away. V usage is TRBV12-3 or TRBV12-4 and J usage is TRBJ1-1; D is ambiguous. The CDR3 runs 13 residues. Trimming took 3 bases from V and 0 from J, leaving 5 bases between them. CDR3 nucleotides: TGTGCCAGCAGTTTTACAGTGAACACTGAAGCTTTCTTT. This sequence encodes CASSFTVNTEAFF.

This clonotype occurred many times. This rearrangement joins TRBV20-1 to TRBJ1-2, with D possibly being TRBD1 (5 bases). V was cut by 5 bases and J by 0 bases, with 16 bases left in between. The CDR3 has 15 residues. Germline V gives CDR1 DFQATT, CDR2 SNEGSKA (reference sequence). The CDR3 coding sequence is TGCAGTGCTGCCCCCACGTCGGGGCCTAACTATGGCTACACCTTC. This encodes CSAAPTSGPNYGYTF.

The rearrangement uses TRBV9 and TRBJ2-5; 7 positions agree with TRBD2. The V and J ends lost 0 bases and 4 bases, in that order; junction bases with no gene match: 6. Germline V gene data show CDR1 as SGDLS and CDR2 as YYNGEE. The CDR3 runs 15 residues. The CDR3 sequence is CASSVDGGRRETQYF. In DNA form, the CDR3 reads TGTGCCAGCAGCGTAGATGGCGGGAGAAGAGAGACCCAGTACTTC. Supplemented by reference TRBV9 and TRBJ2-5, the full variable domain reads DSGVTQTPKHLITATGQRVTLRCSPRSGDLSVYWYQQSLDQGLQFLIQYYNGEERAKGNILERFSAQQFPDLHSELNLSSLELGDSALYFCASSVDGGRRETQYFGPGTRLLVL.

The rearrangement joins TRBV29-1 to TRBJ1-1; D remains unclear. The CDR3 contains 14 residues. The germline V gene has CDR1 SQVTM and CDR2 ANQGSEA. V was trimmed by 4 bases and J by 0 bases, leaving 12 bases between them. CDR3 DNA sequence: TGCAGCGTTGTGGCTCTTGCTATGAACACTGAAGCTTTCTTT. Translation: CSVVALAMNTEAFF.

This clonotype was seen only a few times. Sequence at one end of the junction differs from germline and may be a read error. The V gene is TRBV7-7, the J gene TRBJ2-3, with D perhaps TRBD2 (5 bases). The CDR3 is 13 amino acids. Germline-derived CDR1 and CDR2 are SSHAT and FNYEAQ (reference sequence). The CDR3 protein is CASSFGGEDTQYF. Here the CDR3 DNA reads TGTGCTAGCAGCTTCGGAGGAGAAGATACGCAGTATTTT.

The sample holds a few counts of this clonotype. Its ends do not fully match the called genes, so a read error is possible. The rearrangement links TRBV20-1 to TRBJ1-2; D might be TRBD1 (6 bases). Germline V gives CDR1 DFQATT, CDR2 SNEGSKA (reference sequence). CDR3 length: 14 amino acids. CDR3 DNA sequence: TGCAGTGCGAGAGGGGGTCCTGGGAACTATGGCTACACCTTC. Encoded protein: CSARGGPGNYGYTF.

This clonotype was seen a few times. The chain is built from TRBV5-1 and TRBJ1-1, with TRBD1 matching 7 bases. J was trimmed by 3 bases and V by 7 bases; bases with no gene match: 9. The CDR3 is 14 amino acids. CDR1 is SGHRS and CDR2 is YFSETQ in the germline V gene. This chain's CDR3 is CASSTGSEHTEAFF. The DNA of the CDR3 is TGCGCCAGCTCGACAGGGAGCGAACACACTGAAGCTTTCTTT.

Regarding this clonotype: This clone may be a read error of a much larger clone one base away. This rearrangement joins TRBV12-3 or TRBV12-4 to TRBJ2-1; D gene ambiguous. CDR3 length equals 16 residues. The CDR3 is CANSSSRDLLYNEQFF. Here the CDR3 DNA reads TGTGCCAACAGTTCCAGTAGGGATCTCCTTTACAATGAGCAGTTCTTC.

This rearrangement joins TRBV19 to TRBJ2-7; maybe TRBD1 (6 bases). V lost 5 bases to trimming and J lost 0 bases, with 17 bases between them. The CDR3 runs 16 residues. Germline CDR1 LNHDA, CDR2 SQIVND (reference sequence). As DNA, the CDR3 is TGTGCCAGTAGTCAACAGACAGGCTTGAGCTCCTACGAGCAGTACTTC. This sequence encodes CASSQQTGLSSYEQYF.

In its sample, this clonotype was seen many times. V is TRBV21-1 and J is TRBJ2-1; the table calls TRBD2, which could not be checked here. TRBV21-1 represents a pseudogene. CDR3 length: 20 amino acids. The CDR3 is CASSKEGTSGGDSSYNEQFF. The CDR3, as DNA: TGTGCCAGCAGCAAAGAAGGGACTAGCGGTGGGGATAGCTCCTACAATGAGCAGTTCTTC.

This chain's CDR3 is CASSSMTSEQYF. The CDR3 coding sequence is TGTGCCAGCAGTAGTATGACATCGGAGCAGTACTTC. This chain links TRBV7-2 with TRBJ2-7; D gene uncertain. There are 12 residues in the CDR3. CDR1 SGHTA and CDR2 FQGNSA come from the germline V gene. Trimming cost V 6 bases and J 7 bases, with 13 bases left between them. Complete variable domain (other parts from reference TRBV7-2 and TRBJ2-7): GAGVSQSPSNKVTEKGKDVELRCDPISGHTALYWYRQSLGQGLEFLIYFQGNSAPDKSGLPSDRFSAERTGGSVSTLTIQRTQQEDSAVYLCASSSMTSEQYFGPGTRLTVT.